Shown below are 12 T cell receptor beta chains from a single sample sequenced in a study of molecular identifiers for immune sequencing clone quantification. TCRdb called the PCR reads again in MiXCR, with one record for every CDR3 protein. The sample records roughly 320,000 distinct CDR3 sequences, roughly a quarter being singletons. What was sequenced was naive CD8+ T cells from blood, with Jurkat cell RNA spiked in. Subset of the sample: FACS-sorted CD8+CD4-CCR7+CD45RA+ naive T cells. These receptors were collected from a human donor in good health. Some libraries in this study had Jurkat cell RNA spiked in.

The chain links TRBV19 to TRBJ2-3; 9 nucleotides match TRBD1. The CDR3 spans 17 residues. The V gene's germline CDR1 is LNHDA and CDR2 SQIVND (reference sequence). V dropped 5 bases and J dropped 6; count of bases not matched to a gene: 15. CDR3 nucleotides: TGTGCCAGTAGTGCATTCCGGGACAGGGTCGATTCGGATACGCAGTATTTT. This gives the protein CASSAFRDRVDSDTQYF.

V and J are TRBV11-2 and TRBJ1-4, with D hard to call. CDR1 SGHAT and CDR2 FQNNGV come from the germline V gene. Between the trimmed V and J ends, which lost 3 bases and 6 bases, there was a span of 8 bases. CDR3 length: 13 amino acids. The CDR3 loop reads CASSFRADEKLFF. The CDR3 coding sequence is TGTGCCAGCAGCTTTCGGGCAGATGAAAAACTGTTTTTT.

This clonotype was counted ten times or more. CDR3 bases: TGCAGCGTTCGGACAGAAAACACTGAAGCTTTCTTT. It is translated as CSVRTENTEAFF. The gene calls are TRBV29-1 and TRBJ1-1; TRBD1 is a possible D gene (6 bases). The V end lost 5 bases, the J end lost 2 bases, and 9 bases lay between the germline ends. CDR1 and CDR2 (germline): SQVTM, ANQGSEA. The CDR3 runs 12 residues.

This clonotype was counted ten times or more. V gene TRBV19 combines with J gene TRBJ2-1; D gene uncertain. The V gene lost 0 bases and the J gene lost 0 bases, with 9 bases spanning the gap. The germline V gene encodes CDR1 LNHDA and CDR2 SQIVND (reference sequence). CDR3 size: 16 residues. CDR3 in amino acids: CASSIDGGSSYNEQFF. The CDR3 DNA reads TGTGCCAGTAGTATAGATGGCGGAAGCTCCTACAATGAGCAGTTCTTC.

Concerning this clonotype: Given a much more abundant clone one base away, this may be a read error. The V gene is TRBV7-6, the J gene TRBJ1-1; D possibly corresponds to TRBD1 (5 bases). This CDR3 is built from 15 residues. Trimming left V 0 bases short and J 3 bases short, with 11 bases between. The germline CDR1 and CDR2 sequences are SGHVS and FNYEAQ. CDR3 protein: CASSLAAGPYTEAFF. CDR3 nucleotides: TGTGCCAGCAGCTTAGCGGCGGGACCTTACACTGAAGCTTTCTTT. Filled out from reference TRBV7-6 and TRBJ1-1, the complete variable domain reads GAGVSQSPRYKVTKRGQDVALRCDPISGHVSLYWYRQALGQGPEFLTYFNYEAQQDKSGLPNDRFSAERPEGSISTLTIQRTEQRDSAMYRCASSLAAGPYTEAFFGQGTRLTVV.

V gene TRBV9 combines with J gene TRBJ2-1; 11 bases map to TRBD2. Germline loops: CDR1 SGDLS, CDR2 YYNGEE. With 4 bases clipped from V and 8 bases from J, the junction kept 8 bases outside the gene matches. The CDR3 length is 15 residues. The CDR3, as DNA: TGTGCCAGCAGCCCATACGGACTAGCGGGCGATGAGCAGTTCTTC. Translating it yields CASSPYGLAGDEQFF.

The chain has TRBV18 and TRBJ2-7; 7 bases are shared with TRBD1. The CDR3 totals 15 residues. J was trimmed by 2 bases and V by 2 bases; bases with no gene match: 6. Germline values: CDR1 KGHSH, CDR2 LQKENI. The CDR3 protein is CASSPETGRAYEQYF. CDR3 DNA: TGTGCCAGCTCACCAGAGACAGGGCGCGCCTACGAGCAGTACTTC. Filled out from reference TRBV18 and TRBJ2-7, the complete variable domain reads NAGVMQNPRHLVRRRGQEARLRCSPMKGHSHVYWYRQLPEEGLKFMVYLQKENIIDESGMPKERFSAEFPKEGPSILRIQQVVRGDSAAYFCASSPETGRAYEQYFGPGTRLTVT.

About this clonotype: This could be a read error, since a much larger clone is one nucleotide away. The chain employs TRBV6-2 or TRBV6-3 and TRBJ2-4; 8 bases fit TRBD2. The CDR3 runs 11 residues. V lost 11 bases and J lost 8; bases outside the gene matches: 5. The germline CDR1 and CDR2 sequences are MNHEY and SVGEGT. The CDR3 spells CAARAGDIQYF. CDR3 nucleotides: TGTGCCGCACGAGCGGGGGACATTCAGTACTTC.

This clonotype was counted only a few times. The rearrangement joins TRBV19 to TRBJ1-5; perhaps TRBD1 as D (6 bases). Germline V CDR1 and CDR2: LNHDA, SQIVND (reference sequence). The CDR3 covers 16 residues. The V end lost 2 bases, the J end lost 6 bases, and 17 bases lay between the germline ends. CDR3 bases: TGTGCCAGTAGTATATGGTGGGCACAGGGTGCTCAGCCCCAGCATTTT. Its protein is CASSIWWAQGAQPQHF.

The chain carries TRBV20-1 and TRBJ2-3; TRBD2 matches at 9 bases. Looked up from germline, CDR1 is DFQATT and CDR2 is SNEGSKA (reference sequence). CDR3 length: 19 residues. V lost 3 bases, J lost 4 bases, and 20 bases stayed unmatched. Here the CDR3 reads CSARGKGLAGNPLPDTQYF. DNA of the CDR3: TGCAGTGCTAGGGGGAAAGGGCTAGCGGGAAATCCTCTCCCAGATACGCAGTATTTT.

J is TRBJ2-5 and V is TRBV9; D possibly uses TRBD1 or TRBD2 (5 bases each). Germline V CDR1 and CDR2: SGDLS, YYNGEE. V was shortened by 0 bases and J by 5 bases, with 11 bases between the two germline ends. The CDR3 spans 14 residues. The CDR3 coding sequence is TGTGCCAGCAGCGTAGGTAGTGAGGGGGAGACCCAGTACTTC. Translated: CASSVGSEGETQYF.

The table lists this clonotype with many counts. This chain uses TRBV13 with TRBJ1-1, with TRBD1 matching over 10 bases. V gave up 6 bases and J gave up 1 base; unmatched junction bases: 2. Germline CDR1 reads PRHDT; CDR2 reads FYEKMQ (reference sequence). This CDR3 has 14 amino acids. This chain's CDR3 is CASRGQGWNTEAFF. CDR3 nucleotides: TGTGCCAGCAGGGGACAGGGGTGGAACACTGAAGCTTTCTTT.